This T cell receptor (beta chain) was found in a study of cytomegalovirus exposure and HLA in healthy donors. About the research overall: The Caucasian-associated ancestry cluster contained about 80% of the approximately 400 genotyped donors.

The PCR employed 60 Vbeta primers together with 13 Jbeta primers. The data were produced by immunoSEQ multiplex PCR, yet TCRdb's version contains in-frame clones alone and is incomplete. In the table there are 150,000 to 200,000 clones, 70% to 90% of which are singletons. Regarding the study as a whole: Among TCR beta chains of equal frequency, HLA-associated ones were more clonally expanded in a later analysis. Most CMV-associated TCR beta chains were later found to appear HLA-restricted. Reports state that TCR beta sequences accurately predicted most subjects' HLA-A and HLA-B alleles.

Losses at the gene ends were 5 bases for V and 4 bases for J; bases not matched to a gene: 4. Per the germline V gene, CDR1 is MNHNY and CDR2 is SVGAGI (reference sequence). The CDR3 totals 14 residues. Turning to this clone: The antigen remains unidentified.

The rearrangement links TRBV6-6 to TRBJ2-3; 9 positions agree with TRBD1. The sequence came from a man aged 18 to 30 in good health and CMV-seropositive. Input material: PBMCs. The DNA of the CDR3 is TGTGCCAGCAGTGAGGGACAGGGTCCAGATACGCAGTATTTT. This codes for CASSEGQGPDTQYF.